A selection of T cell receptor beta chains follows, all from one sample in a study of T cells in Graves' hyperthyroidism and ophthalmopathy. Using its own MiXCR run on the multiplex PCR reads, TCRdb lists one record per CDR3 protein. The data show about 400,000 distinct CDR3 sequences, 13% to 15% seen once. The sequencing input was blood. The receptors were gathered from a woman aged 30 to 39 with Graves' ophthalmopathy. CDR3s include the opening cysteine and the closing phenylalanine or tryptophan. D genes are given only for firm matches. Clone size is not always given. Where it is, it says once, few, many or a class for expanded clones.

v_call	clone_size	j_call	d_call	cdr3_aa	cdr3_nt
TRBV15	many	TRBJ2-4	-	CATSLRTPPVSIQYF	TGTGCCACCAGCTTACGGACACCCCCGGTCTCCATTCAGTACTTC
TRBV7-2	many	TRBJ2-5	TRBD2	CASSLRTSQETQYF	TGTGCCAGCAGCTTAAGGACTAGCCAAGAGACCCAGTACTTC
TRBV12-3/TRBV12-4	many	TRBJ2-3	-	CASRTGFVQYF	TGTGCCAGCAGAACCGGGTTTGTGCAGTATTTT
TRBV28	many	TRBJ1-6	-	CASSSQGINSPLHF	TGTGCCAGCAGTTCCCAGGGGATAAATTCACCCCTCCACTTT
TRBV28	many	TRBJ2-2	-	CASSFGSANTGELFF	TGTGCCAGCAGTTTCGGTTCAGCAAACACCGGGGAGCTGTTTTTT
TRBV10-2	-	TRBJ1-1	-	CTSNGGGYTEAFF	TGCACCAGCAACGGAGGGGGGTACACTGAAGCTTTCTTT
TRBV20-1	-	TRBJ1-4	TRBD1	CSAPRTGGQGNEKLFF	TGCAGTGCTCCGAGGACAGGGGGCCAGGGAAATGAAAAACTGTTTTTT
TRBV10-3	-	TRBJ2-5	-	CAISEYPGGLETQYF	TGTGCCATCAGTGAGTACCCAGGGGGGCTAGAGACCCAGTACTTC
TRBV28	many	TRBJ2-7	-	CASSVTGYEQYF	TGTGCCAGCAGTGTCACGGGGTACGAGCAGTACTTC
TRBV20-1	many	TRBJ2-7	TRBD1	CSAKDRGLVGEQYF	TGCAGTGCTAAAGACAGGGGGCTGGTTGGCGAGCAGTACTTC
TRBV2	many	TRBJ1-1	-	CASKEWMNTEAFF	TGTGCCAGCAAGGAGTGGATGAACACTGAAGCTTTCTTT
TRBV11-3	many	TRBJ2-3	TRBD2	CASSLGGGGVPDTQYF	TGTGCCAGCAGCTTAGGTGGCGGGGGGGTTCCAGATACGCAGTATTTT
TRBV6-1	few	TRBJ2-1	TRBD2	CASADLAGGPNEQFF	TGTGCCAGCGCCGATTTGGCGGGGGGGCCCAATGAGCAGTTCTTC
TRBV27	many	TRBJ2-6	-	CASSFRQVPSSGANVLTF	TGTGCCAGCAGTTTTAGACAGGTGCCTTCTTCTGGGGCCAACGTCCTGACTTTC
TRBV27	many	TRBJ2-1	TRBD2	CASSFGTSGGFNEQFF	TGTGCCAGCAGTTTTGGGACTAGCGGGGGGTTCAATGAGCAGTTCTTC
TRBV28	few	TRBJ1-6	-	CASSSTEKPHNSPLHF	TGTGCCAGCAGTTCCACAGAGAAACCACATAATTCACCCCTCCACTTT
TRBV9	-	TRBJ2-7	-	CASSPVKGGYEQYF	TGTGCCAGCAGCCCGGTAAAGGGTGGCTACGAGCAGTACTTC
TRBV18	many	TRBJ1-4	TRBD1	CASSPNAAGTGQEKLFF	TGTGCCAGCTCACCAAACGCTGCCGGGACAGGGCAAGAAAAACTGTTTTTT
TRBV7-2	many	TRBJ2-7	TRBD1	CASSPGQGAYEQYF	TGTGCCAGCAGCCCGGGACAGGGGGCCTACGAGCAGTACTTC
TRBV30	many	TRBJ1-1	-	CAWRASGGTEAFF	TGTGCCTGGAGGGCAAGTGGGGGGACTGAAGCTTTCTTT
TRBV12-3/TRBV12-4	many	TRBJ2-5	-	CASSFGQSQETQYF	TGTGCCAGCAGTTTCGGACAGAGCCAAGAGACCCAGTACTTC
TRBV5-4	many	TRBJ2-5	-	CASSPGAKTQYF	TGTGCCAGCAGCCCTGGGGCTAAGACCCAGTACTTC
TRBV30	-	TRBJ1-2	TRBD1	CAWRRPGQGDGYTF	TGTGCCTGGAGACGACCGGGACAGGGTGATGGCTACACCTTC
TRBV28	many	TRBJ2-5	-	CASSSRSRETQYF	TGTGCCAGCAGTTCCCGATCACGGGAGACCCAGTACTTC
TRBV7-2	-	TRBJ2-7	-	CASSPGAAVEQYF	TGTGCCAGCAGCCCCGGGGCGGCGGTCGAGCAGTACTTC
TRBV20-1	-	TRBJ2-3	-	CSAPGFYRTDTQYF	TGCAGTGCCCCCGGTTTTTACCGCACAGATACGCAGTATTTT
TRBV20-1	many	TRBJ1-3	-	CSARRGTSGNTIYF	TGCAGTGCTAGACGCGGGACCTCTGGAAACACCATATATTTT
TRBV2	many	TRBJ2-1	-	CASGQTYDEQFF	TGTGCCAGCGGACAGACGTATGATGAGCAGTTCTTC
TRBV4-1	many	TRBJ2-3	-	CASSQVPRSTDTQYF	TGCGCCAGCAGCCAAGTTCCCCGGAGCACAGATACGCAGTATTTT
TRBV11-3	-	TRBJ2-1	-	CASSQIVGFEQFF	TGTGCCAGCAGCCAAATTGTGGGTTTCGAGCAGTTCTTC
TRBV7-9	-	TRBJ1-3	-	CASNGVSGNTIYF	TGTGCCAGCAATGGGGTCTCTGGAAACACCATATATTTT
TRBV12-3/TRBV12-4	many	TRBJ2-2	TRBD2	CASSFLLGGTNTGELFF	TGTGCCAGCAGTTTTCTTTTGGGGGGGACCAACACCGGGGAGCTGTTTTTT
TRBV5-1	many	TRBJ2-5	TRBD2	CASSLVSPSGAYRETQYF	TGCGCCAGCAGCTTGGTCTCTCCTAGCGGGGCCTATAGGGAGACCCAGTACTTC
TRBV10-3	-	TRBJ1-4	TRBD1	CAKNRNRGRSEKLFF	TGTGCCAAAAACAGAAACAGGGGCCGGAGTGAAAAACTGTTTTTT
TRBV30	many	TRBJ2-7	-	CAWKELGYEQYF	TGTGCCTGGAAGGAGCTCGGGTACGAGCAGTACTTC
TRBV7-6	-	TRBJ1-2	-	CASSSSGTAGYTF	TGTGCCAGCAGCTCCTCTGGGACCGCCGGCTACACCTTC
TRBV28	many	TRBJ1-4	-	CASGNNEKLFF	TGTGCCAGCGGGAATAATGAAAAACTGTTTTTT
TRBV2	medium-sized	TRBJ2-5	-	CASSEGAGRQETQYF	TGTGCCAGCAGTGAGGGGGCCGGACGTCAAGAGACCCAGTACTTC
TRBV9	-	TRBJ2-3	TRBD2	CASSVFGSGANTDTQYF	TGTGCCAGCAGCGTTTTTGGTAGCGGGGCGAACACAGATACGCAGTATTTT
TRBV28	many	TRBJ2-3	TRBD2	CASSWGLAGLSASTDTQYF	TGTGCCAGCAGCTGGGGACTAGCGGGACTAAGTGCTAGCACAGATACGCAGTATTTT
TRBV20-1	few	TRBJ1-2	-	CSANLLGDHGYTF	TGCAGTGCTAATCTCTTGGGGGACCATGGCTACACCTTC
TRBV20-1	-	TRBJ2-7	TRBD2	CSARITSGGTYEQYF	TGCAGTGCTAGGATAACTAGCGGGGGTACCTACGAGCAGTACTTC